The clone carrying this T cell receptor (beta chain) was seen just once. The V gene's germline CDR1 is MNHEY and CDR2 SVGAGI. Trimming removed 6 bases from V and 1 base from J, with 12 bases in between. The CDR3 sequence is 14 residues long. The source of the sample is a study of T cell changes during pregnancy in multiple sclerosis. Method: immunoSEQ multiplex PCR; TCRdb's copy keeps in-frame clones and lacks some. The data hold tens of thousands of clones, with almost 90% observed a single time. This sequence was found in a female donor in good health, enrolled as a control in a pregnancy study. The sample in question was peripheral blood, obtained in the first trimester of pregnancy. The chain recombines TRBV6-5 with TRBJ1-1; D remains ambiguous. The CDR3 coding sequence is TGTGCCAGCAGCCGACAACTCACGAACACTGAAGCTTTCTTT. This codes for CASSRQLTNTEAFF.